One sample yielded the 30 T cell receptor beta chains listed below, sequenced in a study of blood T cells in healthy people across ages. PCR was performed a second time for about 7 to 11 cycles using a sample-barcoded 5' primer and a J-beta primer mix. TCRdb re-derived calls from the 5' RACE reads in MiXCR, one entry per CDR3 protein. This sample has hundreds of thousands of distinct CDR3 sequences, with around 21% found just once. The sample taken for sequencing was blood. All receptors come from a man in his 70s in good health.

DNA for the CDR3: TGCGCCAGCAGTGAGCGTCAGGGCACCGGGGAGACCCAGTACTTC. This sequence encodes CASSERQGTGETQYF. The rearrangement uses TRBV10-2 and TRBJ2-5; the D gene is possibly TRBD1 (5 bases). The germline CDR1 and CDR2 sequences are WSHSY and SAAADI. This CDR3 is 15 amino acids long. Trimming took 2 bases from V and 5 from J, leaving 15 bases between them.

The chain combines TRBV7-9 with TRBJ2-3; 11 bases agree with TRBD2. The CDR3 loop spans 16 amino acids. The V gene end was trimmed by 5 bases and the J gene end by 6 bases; junction bases not matched to a gene: 10. Germline values: CDR1 SEHNR, CDR2 FQNEAQ (reference sequence). The CDR3 DNA is TGTGCCAGCAGCCTTCGACTAGCGGGAAGCGGGGATACGCAGTATTTT. It codes for CASSLRLAGSGDTQYF.

The chain carries TRBV20-1 and TRBJ2-1; TRBD2 matches at 7 bases. This CDR3 has 14 residues. The germline V gene has CDR1 DFQATT and CDR2 SNEGSKA (reference sequence). The J segment lost 0 bases and the V segment lost 1 base, leaving 0 bases of the junction unmatched. The CDR3 sequence: CSARGEGSYNEQFF. The CDR3 nucleotides read TGCAGTGCTAGAGGGGAGGGCTCCTACAATGAGCAGTTCTTC.

This clonotype has more than one count but fewer than ten. The chain uses TRBV12-3 or TRBV12-4 and TRBJ2-4; no firm D call. Deletions cut 5 bases from V and 0 bases from J, with 11 bases between. The CDR3 extends over 15 amino acids. The CDR3 region is CASSVFSLAKNIQYF. In nucleotides, the CDR3 is TGTGCCAGCAGTGTTTTCTCCTTAGCCAAAAACATTCAGTACTTC.

This clonotype has more than one count but fewer than ten. The chain joins TRBV29-1 to TRBJ2-3, with D possibly being TRBD1 (6 bases). Per germline, CDR1 SQVTM and CDR2 ANQGSEA. There are 13 residues in the CDR3. Between the trimmed V and J ends, which lost 7 bases and 0 bases, there was a span of 11 bases. This CDR3 reads CSAIRGSTDTQYF. CDR3 bases: TGCAGCGCCATCAGGGGTAGCACAGATACGCAGTATTTT.

This clonotype was found a few times. The rearrangement links TRBV28 to TRBJ1-5; 8 bases map to TRBD1. The germline gives CDR1 MDHEN, CDR2 SYDVKM. There are 14 residues in the CDR3. The J segment lost 6 bases and the V segment lost 6 bases, leaving 7 bases of the junction unmatched. The CDR3 region is CASRFPGQVQPQHF. In DNA, the CDR3 is TGTGCCAGCAGGTTCCCGGGACAGGTTCAGCCCCAGCATTTT. The whole variable domain, remainder taken from reference TRBV28 and TRBJ1-5, is DVKVTQSSRYLVKRTGEKVFLECVQDMDHENMFWYRQDPGLGLRLIYFSYDVKMKEKGDIPEGYSVSREKKERFSLILESASTNQTSMYLCASRFPGQVQPQHFGDGTRLSIL.

DNA for the CDR3: TGTGCCAGCTCACCATACGGGAGTGGCAATGAGCAGTTCTTC. The encoded protein is CASSPYGSGNEQFF. The chain couples TRBV18 to TRBJ2-1; D might be TRBD2 (6 bases). Germline lookup yields CDR1 KGHSH and CDR2 LQKENI. The V and J ends lost 2 bases and 6 bases respectively, with 11 bases between them. The CDR3 sequence is 14 residues long. The complete variable domain, with remaining parts taken from reference TRBV18 and TRBJ2-1, reads NAGVMQNPRHLVRRRGQEARLRCSPMKGHSHVYWYRQLPEEGLKFMVYLQKENIIDESGMPKERFSAEFPKEGPSILRIQQVVRGDSAAYFCASSPYGSGNEQFFGPGTRLTVL.

This clonotype appeared many times. The chain uses TRBV20-1 and TRBJ2-7, with 9 bases fitting TRBD2. J gave up 0 bases and V 5 bases, and 11 bases lay outside the gene matches. The CDR3 has 16 amino acids. Germline CDR1 reads DFQATT; CDR2 reads SNEGSKA (reference sequence). CDR3 nucleotides: TGCAGTGCTTGGGCTAGCGGGATCCAAAGCTCCTACGAGCAGTACTTC. Translation gives CSAWASGIQSSYEQYF.

This chain links TRBV5-6 with TRBJ2-7, with a possible D match to TRBD2 (5 bases). Deletions cut 0 bases from V and 3 bases from J, with 16 bases between. The germline V gene encodes CDR1 SGHDT and CDR2 YYEEEE. The CDR3 is 16 residues long. The chain's CDR3 is CASSLATCGRYYEQYF. As DNA, the CDR3 is TGTGCCAGCAGCTTGGCGACTTGCGGGCGGTACTACGAGCAGTACTTC.

This chain links TRBV6-5 with TRBJ1-6; 12 nucleotides agree with TRBD1. The V gene end was trimmed by 4 bases and the J gene end by 7 bases; junction bases not matched to a gene: 11. CDR1 and CDR2 from the germline V gene are MNHEY and SVGAGI. The CDR3 has 18 residues. The DNA of the CDR3 is TGTGCCAGCAGTTCATCCGGGACAGGGGGCGCGAGGAATTCACCCCTCCACTTT. This translates into CASSSSGTGGARNSPLHF.

This clonotype showed up just a few times. The chain employs TRBV4-1 and TRBJ2-2; TRBD1 or TRBD2 may be the D gene (6 bases each). V lost 0 bases and J 1 base, leaving 12 bases between the germline ends. CDR1 and CDR2 (germline): MGHRA, YSYEKL. The CDR3 totals 17 residues. The CDR3 spells CASSQDMGGRNTGELFF. CDR3 nucleotides: TGCGCCAGCAGCCAAGATATGGGGGGCCGGAACACCGGGGAGCTGTTTTTT.

This clonotype has a count of ten or more. The rearrangement links TRBV15 to TRBJ1-3; maybe TRBD1 (5 bases). The germline V gene encodes CDR1 LNHNV and CDR2 YYDKDF (reference sequence). Trimming took off 0 bases at V and 2 bases at J, with 8 bases between the two ends. This CDR3 has 15 amino acids. In DNA, the CDR3 is TGTGCCACCAGCAGAGATCGGGGCACTGGAAACACCATATATTTT. It is translated as CATSRDRGTGNTIYF.

The chain combines TRBV20-1 with TRBJ1-3; no definite D call. Germline CDR1 reads DFQATT; CDR2 reads SNEGSKA (reference sequence). The CDR3 contains 14 residues. The germline V and J ends were trimmed by 6 bases and 0 bases, with 12 bases remaining between them. The CDR3 region is CSATRVISGNTIYF. The CDR3, as DNA: TGCAGTGCCACCAGAGTGATCTCTGGAAACACCATATATTTT.

There are a few counts of this clonotype. V and J are TRBV29-1 and TRBJ2-1; D not certain. The CDR3 totals 14 residues. The germline V gene encodes CDR1 SQVTM and CDR2 ANQGSEA. V lost 3 bases to trimming and J lost 9 bases, with 18 bases between them. The CDR3: CSVDDPNPLIEQFF. In DNA form, the CDR3 reads TGCAGCGTTGATGACCCAAACCCTTTAATTGAGCAGTTCTTC.

In its sample, this clonotype was seen a few times. The chain has TRBV20-1 and TRBJ1-6; D is unresolved. Germline assignment: CDR1 DFQATT and CDR2 SNEGSKA (reference sequence). The CDR3 spans 13 residues. Trimming cost V 3 bases and J 3 bases, with 6 bases left between them. This CDR3 is CSARLSYNSPLHF. The CDR3 DNA reads as TGCAGTGCTAGGCTTAGCTATAATTCACCCCTCCACTTT.

This clonotype turned up a few times. V is TRBV5-1 and J is TRBJ1-4; D remains unclear. CDR3 length: 14 amino acids. V was cut by 0 bases and J by 8 bases, with 11 bases left in between. In germline, CDR1 is SGHRS, CDR2 YFSETQ. CDR3 region: CASSLALGSEKLFF. CDR3 sequence (DNA): TGCGCCAGCAGCTTGGCCTTAGGAAGCGAAAAACTGTTTTTT.

The rearrangement joins TRBV20-1 to TRBJ2-3; 8 nucleotides align to TRBD2. This CDR3 contains 13 residues. Germline loops: CDR1 DFQATT, CDR2 SNEGSKA (reference sequence). The ends lost 5 bases at V and 7 bases at J; junction bases unmatched: 8. Here the CDR3 DNA reads TGCAGTGCTCAGCGGGGGACTTTGAATACGCAGTATTTT. This sequence encodes CSAQRGTLNTQYF.

Of note for this clonotype: The conserved phenylalanine or tryptophan normally closing the CDR3 is absent here, so this likely arose from a read error. The rearrangement links TRBV3-1 to TRBJ1-1, with 8 bases matching TRBD1. This CDR3 has 18 amino acids. CDR1 is LGHDT, CDR2 YNNKEL, per germline (reference sequence). V was clipped by 3 bases and J by 6 bases; unmatched bases: 18. CDR3 loop: CASSQMWGRTGTFAEAFL. CDR3 DNA: TGTGCCAGCAGCCAGATGTGGGGGCGGACAGGGACCTTCGCTGAAGCTTTCCTT.

This clonotype was observed at least ten times. This chain joins TRBV6-2 or TRBV6-3 and TRBJ2-1, with a tentative D call TRBD1 (6 bases). The CDR3 runs to 13 residues. Trimming removed 6 bases from V and 3 bases from J, with 9 bases in between. Germline loops: CDR1 MNHEY, CDR2 SVGEGT. CDR3 region: CASSKDSYNEQFF. CDR3 nucleotide sequence: TGTGCCAGCAGCAAGGACAGCTACAATGAGCAGTTCTTC.

In its sample, this clonotype was seen a few times. The chain links TRBV27 to TRBJ2-3; no definite D call. This CDR3 comprises 13 residues. The V and J ends lost 6 bases and 4 bases respectively, with 11 bases between them. Germline CDR1 is MNHEY and CDR2 is SMNVEV (reference sequence). The CDR3 DNA follows: TGTGCCAGCAGGTATGGGCTAGCAGATACGCAGTATTTT. Amino acid sequence: CASRYGLADTQYF.

The chain combines TRBV5-1 with TRBJ2-5; no firm D call. Germline-derived CDR1 and CDR2 are SGHRS and YFSETQ. V lost 4 bases and J 0 bases, leaving 10 bases between the germline ends. The CDR3 extends over 14 amino acids. The CDR3 loop reads CASSPAMYQETQYF. The CDR3 nucleotides read TGCGCCAGCAGCCCTGCGATGTACCAAGAGACCCAGTACTTC.

The rearrangement links TRBV9 to TRBJ1-1; D is unresolved. The CDR3 is made up of 17 amino acids. Germline CDR1 is SGDLS and CDR2 is YYNGEE. V was shortened by 0 bases and J by 1 base, with 16 bases between the two germline ends. The CDR3 sequence is CASSVGGSTTANTEAFF. In DNA, the CDR3 is TGTGCCAGCAGCGTAGGCGGTTCGACCACCGCGAACACTGAAGCTTTCTTT. Based on the CDR3 plus reference TRBV9 and TRBJ1-1, the full variable domain is DSGVTQTPKHLITATGQRVTLRCSPRSGDLSVYWYQQSLDQGLQFLIQYYNGEERAKGNILERFSAQQFPDLHSELNLSSLELGDSALYFCASSVGGSTTANTEAFFGQGTRLTVV.

The chain combines TRBV9 with TRBJ2-5; 10 nucleotides align to TRBD1. The better agreement between TRBJ2-7 and the DNA end casts doubt on the J call. From germline, CDR1 is SGDLS and CDR2 YYNGEE. The CDR3 has 14 amino acids. The CDR3 spells CASSVGRDRGEQYF. The CDR3 bases are TGTGCCAGCAGCGTAGGTCGGGACAGGGGCGAGCAGTACTTC.

The V and J genes are TRBV20-1 and TRBJ2-3; maybe TRBD1 (6 bases). Trimming took off 0 bases at V and 1 base at J, with 14 bases between the two ends. Germline V gene lookup returns CDR1 DFQATT and CDR2 SNEGSKA (reference sequence). The CDR3 sequence is 16 residues long. The CDR3 coding sequence is TGCAGTGCTAGAGACCCGGGACAAGGAGGCACAGATACGCAGTATTTT. Its protein product is CSARDPGQGGTDTQYF.

J is TRBJ1-4 and V is TRBV25-1; D possibly corresponds to TRBD1 (5 bases). Germline values: CDR1 MGHDK, CDR2 SYGVNS. The CDR3 covers 15 residues. Between the trimmed V and J ends, which lost 4 bases and 8 bases, there was a span of 17 bases. CDR3 nucleotides: TGTGCCAGCAGTGTCCCGGGGCACGTAGGAGAAAAACTGTTTTTT. Protein product: CASSVPGHVGEKLFF.

This chain uses TRBV6-1 with TRBJ2-4; D is undetermined. CDR1 MNHNS and CDR2 SASEGT come from the germline V gene. This CDR3 spans 18 amino acids. With 4 bases removed from V and 3 bases from J, the gap between germline ends came to 22 bases. This chain's CDR3 is CASSAGSSLLVGKNIQYF. CDR3 DNA: TGTGCCAGCAGTGCCGGGTCTTCACTTCTAGTTGGCAAAAACATTCAGTACTTC.

Notes on this clonotype: Because the CDR3 is missing its conserved closing phenylalanine or tryptophan, this is likely a read error. The V and J genes are TRBV15 and TRBJ1-4; 8 nucleotides agree with TRBD1. V was pared by 4 bases and J by 2 bases, with 9 bases of the junction left unmatched. In germline, CDR1 is LNHNV, CDR2 YYDKDF (reference sequence). This CDR3 spans 17 amino acids. The CDR3 reads CATSIGQGDWTNEKLFV. As DNA, the CDR3 is TGTGCCACCAGCATCGGACAGGGTGATTGGACTAATGAAAAACTGTTTGTT.

A few counts support this clonotype. The chain couples TRBV7-2 to TRBJ2-1, with TRBD2 as a possible D gene (6 bases). Matching the DNA end better, TRBJ2-7 makes the J call doubtful. Germline lookup yields CDR1 SGHTA and CDR2 FQGNSA. The CDR3 totals 15 residues. The CDR3 bases are TGTGCCAGCAGCTATGCCGGGACTGAACCCTACGAGCAGTACTTC. Residues: CASSYAGTEPYEQYF.

V gene TRBV6-1 combines with J gene TRBJ1-6; 9 bases are shared with TRBD1. This CDR3 has 17 amino acids. Germline lookup yields CDR1 MNHNS and CDR2 SASEGT. J gave up 6 bases and V 7 bases, and 13 bases lay outside the gene matches. The CDR3 coding sequence is TGTGCCAGCACCCCAACAGGGGGCGAGTCTTCTAATTCACCCCTCCACTTT. This codes for CASTPTGGESSNSPLHF.

To note about this clonotype: The germline gene is not matched at one end of the junction; a read error may be the cause. The CDR3 reads CASSSTGTIYEQFF. In DNA form, the CDR3 reads TGTGCCAGTAGCTCAACCGGGACAATCTACGAGCAGTTCTTC. V gene TRBV5-8 combines with J gene TRBJ2-7; D is possibly TRBD1 (6 bases). The J call is in doubt because the DNA end fits TRBJ2-1 better. The CDR3 runs 14 residues. Germline V gene data show CDR1 as SGHTS and CDR2 as YDEGEE.